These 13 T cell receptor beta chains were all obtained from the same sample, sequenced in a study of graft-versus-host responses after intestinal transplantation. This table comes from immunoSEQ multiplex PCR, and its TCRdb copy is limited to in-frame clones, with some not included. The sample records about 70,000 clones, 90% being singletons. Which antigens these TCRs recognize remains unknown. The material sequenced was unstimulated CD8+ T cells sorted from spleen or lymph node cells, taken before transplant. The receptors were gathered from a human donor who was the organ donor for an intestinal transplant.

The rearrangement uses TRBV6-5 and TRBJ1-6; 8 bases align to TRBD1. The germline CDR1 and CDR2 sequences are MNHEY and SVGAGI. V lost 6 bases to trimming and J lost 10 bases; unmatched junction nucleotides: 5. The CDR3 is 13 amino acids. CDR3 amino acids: CASRTAGGSPLHF. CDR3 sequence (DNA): TGTGCCAGCAGAACAGCAGGGGGCTCACCCCTCCACTTT.

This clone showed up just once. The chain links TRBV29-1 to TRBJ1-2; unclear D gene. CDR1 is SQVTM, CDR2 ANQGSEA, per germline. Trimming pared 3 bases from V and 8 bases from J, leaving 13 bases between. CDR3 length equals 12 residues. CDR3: CSVDSRVQGYTF. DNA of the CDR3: TGCAGCGTTGATTCCCGGGTCCAGGGCTACACCTTC.

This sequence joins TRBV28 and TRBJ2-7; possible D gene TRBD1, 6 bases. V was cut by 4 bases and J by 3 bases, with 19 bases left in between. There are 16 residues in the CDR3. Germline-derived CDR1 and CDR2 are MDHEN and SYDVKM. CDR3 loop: CASSSQLDSGHYEQYV. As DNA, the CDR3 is TGTGCCAGCAGTTCGCAGCTGGACAGCGGCCACTACGAGCAGTACGTC.

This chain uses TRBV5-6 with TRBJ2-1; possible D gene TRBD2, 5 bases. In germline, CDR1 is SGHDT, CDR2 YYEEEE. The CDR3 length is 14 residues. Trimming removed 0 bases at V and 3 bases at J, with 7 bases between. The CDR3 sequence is CASSLGGGYNEQFF. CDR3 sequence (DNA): TGTGCCAGCAGCTTGGGTGGAGGCTACAATGAGCAGTTCTTC.

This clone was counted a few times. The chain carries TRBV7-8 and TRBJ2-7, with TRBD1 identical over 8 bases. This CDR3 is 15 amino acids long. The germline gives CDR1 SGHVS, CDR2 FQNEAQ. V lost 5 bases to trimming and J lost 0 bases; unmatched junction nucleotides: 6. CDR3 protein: CASSQGTGGSYEQYV. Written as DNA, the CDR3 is TGTGCCAGCAGCCAAGGGACAGGTGGCTCCTACGAGCAGTACGTC.

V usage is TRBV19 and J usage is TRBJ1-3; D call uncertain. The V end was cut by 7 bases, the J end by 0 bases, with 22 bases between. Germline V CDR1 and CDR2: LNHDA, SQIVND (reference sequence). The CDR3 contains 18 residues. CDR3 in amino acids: CASMGVGVLEGSGNTIYF. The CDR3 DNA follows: TGTGCCAGTATGGGTGTTGGAGTACTGGAGGGCTCTGGAAACACCATATATTTT.

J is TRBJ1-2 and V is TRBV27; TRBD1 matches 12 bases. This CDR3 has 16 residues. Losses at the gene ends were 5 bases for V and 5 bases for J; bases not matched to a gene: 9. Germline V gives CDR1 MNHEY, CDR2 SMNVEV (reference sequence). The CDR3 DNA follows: TGTGCCAGCAGTCCGGGACAGGGGGCGATGAGGTATGGCTACACCTTC. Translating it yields CASSPGQGAMRYGYTF.

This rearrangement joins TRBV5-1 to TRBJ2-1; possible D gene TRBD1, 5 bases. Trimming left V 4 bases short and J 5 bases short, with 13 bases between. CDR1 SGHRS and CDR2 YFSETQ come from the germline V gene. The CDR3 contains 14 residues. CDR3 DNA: TGCGCCAGCAGCACAGACAGATACAACAATGAGCAGTTCTTC. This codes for CASSTDRYNNEQFF.

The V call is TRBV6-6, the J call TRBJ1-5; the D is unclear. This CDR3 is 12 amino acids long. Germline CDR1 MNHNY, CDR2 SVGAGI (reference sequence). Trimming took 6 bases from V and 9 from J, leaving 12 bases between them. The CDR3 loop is CASSPQLAPQHF. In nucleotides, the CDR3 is TGTGCCAGCAGCCCCCAGTTGGCGCCCCAGCATTTT.

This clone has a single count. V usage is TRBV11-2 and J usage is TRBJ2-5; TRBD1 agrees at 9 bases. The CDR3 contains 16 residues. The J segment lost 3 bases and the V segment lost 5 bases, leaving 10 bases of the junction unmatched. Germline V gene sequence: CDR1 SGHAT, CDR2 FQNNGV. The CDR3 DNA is TGTGCCAGCAGCCCCGAACAGGGGGCGGAAGAAGAGACCCAGTACTTC. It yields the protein CASSPEQGAEEETQYF.

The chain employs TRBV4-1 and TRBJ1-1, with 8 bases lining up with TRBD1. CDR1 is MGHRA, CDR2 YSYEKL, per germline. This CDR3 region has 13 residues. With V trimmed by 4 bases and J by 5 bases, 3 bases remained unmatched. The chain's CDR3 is CASSPTGGTEAFF. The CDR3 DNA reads TGCGCCAGCAGCCCTACAGGGGGTACTGAAGCTTTCTTT.

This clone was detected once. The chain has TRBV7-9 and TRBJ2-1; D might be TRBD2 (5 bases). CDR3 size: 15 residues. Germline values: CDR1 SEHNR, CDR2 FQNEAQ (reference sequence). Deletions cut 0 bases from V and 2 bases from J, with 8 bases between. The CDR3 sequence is CASSLAAGAYNEQFF. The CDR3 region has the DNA TGTGCCAGCAGCTTAGCGGCGGGTGCCTACAATGAGCAGTTCTTC.

CDR3 DNA: TGTGCCAGCAGCGCGATCGTCCTGCGAGAAACCATATATTTT. Translation: CASSAIVLRETIYF. The V call is TRBV7-9, the J call TRBJ1-3, with D unclear. The germline V and J ends were trimmed by 5 bases and 10 bases, with 18 bases remaining between them. Per the germline V gene, CDR1 is SEHNR and CDR2 is FQNEAQ (reference sequence). The length of the CDR3 is 14 residues.